Listed here are 31 T cell receptor beta chains from one sample, sequenced in a study of response to subunit inactivated influenza vaccine. Via MiXCR, TCRdb re-called the RT-PCR reads, giving one row per CDR3 protein. Here the sample spans about 700,000 distinct CDR3 sequences, 13% to 15% being singletons. This material consisted of PBMCs from blood, taken 14 to 15 days before vaccination. All receptors derive from a man aged 50 or older who received an inactivated influenza vaccine.

The chain joins TRBV6-1 to TRBJ1-1; a weak D match, TRBD1 (5 bases). The CDR3 is made up of 15 amino acids. V was trimmed by 2 bases and J by 3 bases, leaving 13 bases between them. Per the germline V gene, CDR1 is MNHNS and CDR2 is SASEGT. The DNA of the CDR3 is TGTGCCAGCAGTGAAATAGGGGCTCTGGACACTGAAGCTTTCTTT. Translating it yields CASSEIGALDTEAFF.

The rearrangement joins TRBV7-2 to TRBJ1-4; D remains ambiguous. Trimming shortened V by 4 bases and J by 3 bases, and 6 bases separated the two germline ends. The CDR3 covers 13 residues. The germline gives CDR1 SGHTA, CDR2 FQGNSA. CDR3 loop: CASSSLANEKLFF. The CDR3 DNA is TGTGCCAGCAGCTCGCTCGCTAATGAAAAACTGTTTTTT.

The V call is TRBV11-2, the J call TRBJ2-3; 10 bases agree with TRBD2. Germline-derived CDR1 and CDR2 are SGHAT and FQNNGV. The CDR3 consists of 18 residues. Trimming cost V 0 bases and J 7 bases; bases outside gene matches: 13. The CDR3 loop is CASSLDLAGGRGTHTQYF. Here the CDR3 DNA reads TGTGCCAGCAGCTTAGATTTAGCGGGGGGCCGAGGCACCCATACGCAGTATTTT.

This chain uses TRBV20-1 with TRBJ2-7; TRBD1 or TRBD2 may be the D gene (5 bases each). CDR1 and CDR2 from the germline V gene are DFQATT and SNEGSKA (reference sequence). The CDR3 contains 15 residues. V lost 5 bases to trimming and J lost 4 bases, with 21 bases between them. CDR3 sequence: CSAPTPGPTGYEQYF. The CDR3 bases are TGCAGTGCTCCCACCCCGGGACCCACGGGATACGAGCAGTACTTC.

This chain joins TRBV6-2 or TRBV6-3 and TRBJ2-3; D remains unclear. The CDR3 is 13 residues long. V was shortened by 0 bases and J by 4 bases, with 5 bases between the two germline ends. Germline lookup yields CDR1 MNHEY and CDR2 SVGEGT. The CDR3 DNA reads TGTGCCAGCAGTTACTCTCGAGCAGATACGCAGTATTTT. Protein sequence: CASSYSRADTQYF.

The chain uses TRBV28 and TRBJ1-5; perhaps TRBD1 as D (6 bases). Germline lookup yields CDR1 MDHEN and CDR2 SYDVKM. The CDR3 sequence is 15 residues long. V was trimmed by 6 bases and J by 2 bases, leaving 14 bases between them. The CDR3 loop reads CASRLTGLGNQPQHF. CDR3 nucleotide sequence: TGTGCCAGCAGACTAACAGGGTTGGGCAATCAGCCCCAGCATTTT.

This clonotype appeared a few times. This rearrangement joins TRBV12-3 or TRBV12-4 to TRBJ2-2; 12 nucleotides agree with TRBD2. V was clipped by 4 bases and J by 8 bases; unmatched bases: 8. The CDR3 has 16 residues. This CDR3 reads CASSSPSGGAKGELFF. CDR3 sequence (DNA): TGTGCCAGCAGTTCTCCTAGCGGGGGGGCGAAAGGGGAGCTGTTTTTT.

The chain uses TRBV2 and TRBJ2-1, with 7 nucleotides matching TRBD1. The germline gives CDR1 SNHLY, CDR2 FYNNEI. Trimming cost V 3 bases and J 5 bases; bases outside gene matches: 4. The CDR3 is made up of 14 amino acids. CDR3 coding DNA: TGTGCCAGCAGTGACGGACAGGTCCACAATGAGCAGTTCTTC. This codes for CASSDGQVHNEQFF.

This clonotype was seen ten or more times. This chain joins TRBV4-3 and TRBJ2-7, with 8 bases matching TRBD1. J lost 2 bases, V lost 0 bases, and 3 bases had no gene match. The length of the CDR3 is 15 residues. Germline CDR1 LGHNA, CDR2 YSLEER. CDR3 sequence: CASSQELQGAYEQYF. The DNA of the CDR3 is TGCGCCAGCAGCCAAGAATTACAGGGGGCCTACGAGCAGTACTTC.

This clonotype was detected only a few times. The V gene is TRBV25-1, the J gene TRBJ2-5; TRBD2 agrees at 10 bases. The CDR3 contains 13 residues. Germline V lookup: CDR1 MGHDK, CDR2 SYGVNS. The V segment lost 7 bases and the J segment 4 bases; nucleotides outside the gene matches: 3. DNA of the CDR3: TGTGCCAGCACCCTAGCGGGAGCAGAGACCCAGTACTTC. It encodes CASTLAGAETQYF.

This chain links TRBV4-1 with TRBJ2-5; D perhaps matches TRBD1 (6 bases). Trimming took 1 base from V and 7 from J, leaving 10 bases between them. Germline values: CDR1 MGHRA, CDR2 YSYEKL. This CDR3 is built from 13 residues. This chain's CDR3 is CASSQVKGGTQYF. Here the CDR3 DNA reads TGCGCCAGCAGCCAAGTTAAAGGGGGGACCCAGTACTTC.

This clonotype occurred a few times. This sequence joins TRBV6-6 and TRBJ1-1; D gene uncertain. V lost 8 bases and J 5 bases, leaving 6 bases between the germline ends. Looked up from germline, CDR1 is MNHNY and CDR2 is SVGAGI (reference sequence). The CDR3 extends over 10 amino acids. The CDR3 DNA sequence: TGTGCCAGCGGGTTGACTGAAGCTTTCTTT. As protein: CASGLTEAFF.

At least ten counts were recorded for this clonotype. The genes are TRBV5-1 and TRBJ2-3; D unclear. CDR3 size: 14 residues. V gave up 4 bases and J gave up 2 bases, with 11 bases separating them. Germline CDR1 reads SGHRS; CDR2 reads YFSETQ. CDR3 nucleotide sequence: TGCGCCAGCAGCCCGGACCATTTCACAGATACGCAGTATTTT. Translation gives CASSPDHFTDTQYF.

This clonotype was counted a few times. The chain's CDR3 is CASVGLGTEAFF. The CDR3 region has the DNA TGTGCCAGCGTGGGTTTAGGGACTGAAGCTTTCTTT. The chain uses TRBV6-6 and TRBJ1-1; no reliable D call. Trimming shortened V by 8 bases and J by 5 bases, and 12 bases separated the two germline ends. Germline V gene data show CDR1 as MNHNY and CDR2 as SVGAGI (reference sequence). The CDR3 has 12 residues.

This clonotype was counted only a few times. The chain links TRBV11-1 to TRBJ2-3; D unresolved. The V end lost 2 bases, the J end lost 0 bases, and 9 bases lay between the germline ends. This CDR3 contains 15 residues. Germline V gene lookup returns CDR1 SGHAT and CDR2 FQDESV (reference sequence). CDR3 bases: TGTGCCAGCAGCTTACGGTTTTCTAGCACAGATACGCAGTATTTT. Translating it yields CASSLRFSSTDTQYF.

In its sample, this clonotype was seen a few times. CDR3 bases: TGTGCCAGCAGCCCGGTATGGGAGGGCAATGAGCAGTTCTTC. This encodes CASSPVWEGNEQFF. The V call is TRBV3-1, the J call TRBJ2-1; 7 positions agree with TRBD2. With 4 bases clipped from V and 6 bases from J, the junction kept 6 bases outside the gene matches. CDR1 and CDR2 from the germline V gene are LGHDT and YNNKEL (reference sequence). The CDR3 is 14 residues long.

This clonotype was found many times. The chain is built from TRBV7-9 and TRBJ2-2; no reliable D call. The CDR3 length is 16 residues. The V and J ends lost 1 base and 5 bases respectively, with 14 bases between them. The germline V gene has CDR1 SEHNR and CDR2 FQNEAQ (reference sequence). The CDR3 here is CASSLGPLPPTGELFF. The CDR3 DNA reads as TGTGCCAGCAGCTTAGGTCCCCTTCCCCCAACCGGGGAGCTGTTTTTT.

This clonotype was seen only a few times. The V and J genes are TRBV18 and TRBJ1-1; perhaps TRBD1 as D (6 bases). Trimming pared 1 base from V and 6 bases from J, leaving 15 bases between. Germline CDR1 and CDR2: KGHSH and LQKENI. The CDR3 runs to 15 residues. Here the CDR3 DNA reads TGTGCCAGCTCACCACGGGCAGGGGATGTTCCTGAAGCTTTCTTT. This translates into CASSPRAGDVPEAFF.

This sequence joins TRBV14 and TRBJ2-7; 9 bases align to TRBD1. This CDR3 spans 15 amino acids. The germline V gene encodes CDR1 SGHDN and CDR2 FVKESK. The trim removed 2 bases at V and 5 bases at J, leaving 7 bases unmatched. The CDR3 here is CASSQTGQGGDEQYF. CDR3 coding DNA: TGTGCCAGCAGCCAAACGGGACAGGGTGGGGACGAGCAGTACTTC. Based on the CDR3 plus reference TRBV14 and TRBJ2-7, the full variable domain is EAGVTQFPSHSVIEKGQTVTLRCDPISGHDNLYWYRRVMGKEIKFLLHFVKESKQDESGMPNNRFLAERTGGTYSTLKVQPAELEDSGVYFCASSQTGQGGDEQYFGPGTRLTVT.

The CDR3 region has the DNA TGTGCCAGCAGTTCCTTAGTGAACCACCCACGGAATGAGCAGTTCTTC. It translates to CASSSLVNHPRNEQFF. The V call is TRBV6-2 or TRBV6-3, the J call TRBJ2-1; D gene uncertain. With 4 bases removed from V and 7 bases from J, the gap between germline ends came to 20 bases. CDR3 size: 16 residues. The V gene's germline CDR1 is MNHEY and CDR2 SVGEGT.

This sequence joins TRBV30 and TRBJ2-3, with D perhaps matching TRBD2 (6 bases). CDR3 size: 15 residues. Per the germline V gene, CDR1 is GTSNPN and CDR2 is SVGIG (reference sequence). Trimming cost V 1 base and J 3 bases, with 14 bases left between them. The CDR3 here is CAWSALGGGTDTQYF. The CDR3 region has the DNA TGTGCCTGGAGTGCACTGGGGGGAGGTACAGATACGCAGTATTTT.

This clonotype was seen only a few times. This chain uses TRBV20-1 with TRBJ2-2, with 10 bases fitting TRBD1. The length of the CDR3 is 14 residues. Germline lookup yields CDR1 DFQATT and CDR2 SNEGSKA (reference sequence). J was trimmed by 4 bases and V by 5 bases; bases with no gene match: 4. The DNA of the CDR3 is TGCAGTGCTTGGACAGGGGGACGCACCGGGGAGCTGTTTTTT. It specifies CSAWTGGRTGELFF.

V usage is TRBV7-9 and J usage is TRBJ2-1, with 10 bases identical to TRBD2. V dropped 5 bases and J dropped 1; count of bases not matched to a gene: 5. CDR1 and CDR2 (germline): SEHNR, FQNEAQ (reference sequence). The CDR3 loop spans 16 amino acids. CDR3 region: CASSTKRGGSYNEQFF. For the CDR3, the DNA is TGTGCCAGCAGCACCAAGCGGGGGGGATCCTACAATGAGCAGTTCTTC.

This clonotype turned up a few times. This chain links TRBV7-9 with TRBJ1-4; the D gene is possibly TRBD1 (5 bases). Germline V CDR1 and CDR2: SEHNR, FQNEAQ (reference sequence). CDR3 length: 15 residues. The V end lost 1 base, the J end lost 7 bases, and 13 bases lay between the germline ends. CDR3 sequence reads: CASSLGAGLAEKLFF. The DNA for the CDR3 is TGTGCCAGCAGCTTAGGGGCAGGGTTGGCTGAAAAACTGTTTTTT.

This clonotype turned up a few times. In DNA form, the CDR3 reads TGTGCCAGCAGCTTTAATCCGGAACCCTACGAGCAGTACTTC. It encodes CASSFNPEPYEQYF. V is TRBV7-9 and J is TRBJ2-7; no firm D call. V gave up 3 bases and J gave up 2 bases, with 11 bases separating them. CDR3 length equals 14 residues. Germline lookup yields CDR1 SEHNR and CDR2 FQNEAQ (reference sequence).

V gene TRBV7-9 combines with J gene TRBJ2-5; TRBD1 or TRBD2 may be the D gene (5 bases each). From germline, CDR1 is SEHNR and CDR2 FQNEAQ (reference sequence). This CDR3 is built from 15 residues. Between the trimmed V and J ends, which lost 0 bases and 2 bases, there was a span of 10 bases. CDR3 sequence (DNA): TGTGCCAGCAGCTTAGCGTGGGGCGGGCAAGAGACCCAGTACTTC. Translated: CASSLAWGGQETQYF.

The V and J genes are TRBV19 and TRBJ2-7, with TRBD2 as a possible D gene (5 bases). Germline loops: CDR1 LNHDA, CDR2 SQIVND (reference sequence). Trimming removed 1 base at V and 1 base at J, with 8 bases between. The CDR3 is 14 amino acids. For the CDR3, the DNA is TGTGCCAGTAGTATAGCCCGGGATTCCTACGAGCAGTACTTC. Translating it yields CASSIARDSYEQYF.

The V call is TRBV7-3, the J call TRBJ2-1; TRBD1 agrees at 8 bases. This CDR3 region has 17 residues. CDR1 SGHTA and CDR2 FQGTGA come from the germline V gene. V was clipped by 5 bases and J by 6 bases; unmatched bases: 15. CDR3 sequence (DNA): TGTGCCAGCAGCCTCCTCGCTCGGACAGGGCTGGGCAATGAGCAGTTCTTC. Amino acids: CASSLLARTGLGNEQFF.

This clonotype was counted only a few times. The V call is TRBV7-9, the J call TRBJ2-3; tentatively, D is TRBD1 or TRBD2 (6 bases each). The CDR3 is 16 residues long. Germline V gene lookup returns CDR1 SEHNR and CDR2 FQNEAQ (reference sequence). V was clipped by 4 bases and J by 0 bases, with 14 bases between them. The CDR3 DNA reads TGTGCCAGCAGCTCGCTGAGGGGGGCAAGCACAGATACGCAGTATTTT. Protein product: CASSSLRGASTDTQYF.

This chain joins TRBV25-1 and TRBJ1-5; D call uncertain. Germline V gene lookup returns CDR1 MGHDK and CDR2 SYGVNS. Trimming removed 3 bases at V and 5 bases at J, with 11 bases between. The CDR3 runs to 14 residues. The CDR3 region is CASSDTRWDQPQHF. The CDR3 DNA follows: TGTGCCAGCAGTGACACCAGGTGGGATCAGCCCCAGCATTTT.

This clonotype was observed a few times. In DNA, the CDR3 is TGCGCCAGCAGTCACCGGGACAGGGGGGACTACGAGCAGTACTTC. It is translated as CASSHRDRGDYEQYF. V usage is TRBV5-1 and J usage is TRBJ2-7; 11 bases are shared with TRBD1. V gave up 5 bases and J gave up 3 bases; unmatched junction bases: 7. Germline V CDR1 and CDR2: SGHRS, YFSETQ. CDR3 length: 15 amino acids.